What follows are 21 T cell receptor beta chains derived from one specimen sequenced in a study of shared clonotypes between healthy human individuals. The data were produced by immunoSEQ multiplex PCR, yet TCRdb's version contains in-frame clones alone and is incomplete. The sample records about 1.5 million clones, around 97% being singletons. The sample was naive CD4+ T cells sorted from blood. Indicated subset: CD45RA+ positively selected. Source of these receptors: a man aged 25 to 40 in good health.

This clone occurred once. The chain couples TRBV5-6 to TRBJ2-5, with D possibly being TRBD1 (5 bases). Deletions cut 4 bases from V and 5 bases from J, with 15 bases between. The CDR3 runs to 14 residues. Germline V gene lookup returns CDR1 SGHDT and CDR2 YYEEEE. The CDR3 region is CASSQYRHGETQYF. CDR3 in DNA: TGTGCCAGCAGCCAATACAGGCATGGGGAGACCCAGTACTTC.

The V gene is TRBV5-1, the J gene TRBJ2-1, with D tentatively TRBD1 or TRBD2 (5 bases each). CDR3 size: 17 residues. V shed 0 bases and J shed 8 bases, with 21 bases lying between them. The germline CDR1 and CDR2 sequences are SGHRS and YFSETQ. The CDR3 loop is CASSLEGLAAMGDEQFF. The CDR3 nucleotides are TGCGCCAGCAGCTTGGAAGGGTTGGCCGCAATGGGGGATGAGCAGTTCTTC.

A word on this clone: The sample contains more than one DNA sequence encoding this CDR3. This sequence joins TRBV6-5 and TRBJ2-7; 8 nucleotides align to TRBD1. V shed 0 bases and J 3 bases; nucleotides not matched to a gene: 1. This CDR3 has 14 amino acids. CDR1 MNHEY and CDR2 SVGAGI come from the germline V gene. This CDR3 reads CASSYSGTGYEQYF. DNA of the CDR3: TGTGCCAGCAGTTACTCAGGGACAGGCTACGAGCAGTACTTC.

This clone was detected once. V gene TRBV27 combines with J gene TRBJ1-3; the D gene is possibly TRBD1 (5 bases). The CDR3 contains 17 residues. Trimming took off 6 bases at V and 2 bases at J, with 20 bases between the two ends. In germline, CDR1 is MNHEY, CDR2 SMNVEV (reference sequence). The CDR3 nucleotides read TGTGCCAGCAGGCCCACACCGTTTCGGACACCTGGAAACACCATATATTTT. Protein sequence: CASRPTPFRTPGNTIYF.

The CDR3 loop is CASNPRGNTGELFF. The CDR3 nucleotides are TGTGCCAGCAATCCCAGGGGAAACACCGGGGAGCTGTTTTTT. This chain uses TRBV9 with TRBJ2-2; maybe TRBD1 (6 bases). The CDR3 covers 14 residues. Between the trimmed V and J ends, which lost 6 bases and 2 bases, there was a span of 11 bases. The germline V gene has CDR1 SGDLS and CDR2 YYNGEE. The variable domain in full, completed from reference TRBV9 and TRBJ2-2, reads DSGVTQTPKHLITATGQRVTLRCSPRSGDLSVYWYQQSLDQGLQFLIQYYNGEERAKGNILERFSAQQFPDLHSELNLSSLELGDSALYFCASNPRGNTGELFFGEGSRLTVL.

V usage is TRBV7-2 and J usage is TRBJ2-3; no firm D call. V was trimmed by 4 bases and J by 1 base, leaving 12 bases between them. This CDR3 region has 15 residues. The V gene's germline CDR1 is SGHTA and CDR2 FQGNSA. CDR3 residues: CASSSPIPRTDTQYF. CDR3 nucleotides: TGTGCCAGCAGCTCGCCCATACCACGCACAGATACGCAGTATTTT.

The CDR3 DNA reads as TGTGCCAGCAGCTTGGGTAGGGACTGGCTCCAAGAGACCCAGTACTTC. Translated, it gives CASSLGRDWLQETQYF. V is TRBV5-4 and J is TRBJ2-5, with D possibly TRBD2 on 6 matching bases. The CDR3 contains 16 residues. Germline V CDR1 and CDR2: SGHNT, YYREEE (reference sequence). Trimming pared 0 bases from V and 1 base from J, leaving 13 bases between. The full variable domain, with the rest looked up from reference TRBV5-4 and TRBJ2-5, is ETGVTQSPTHLIKTRGQQVTLRCSSQSGHNTVSWYQQALGQGPQFIFQYYREEENGRGNFPPRFSGLQFPNYSSELNVNALELDDSALYLCASSLGRDWLQETQYFGPGTRLLVL.

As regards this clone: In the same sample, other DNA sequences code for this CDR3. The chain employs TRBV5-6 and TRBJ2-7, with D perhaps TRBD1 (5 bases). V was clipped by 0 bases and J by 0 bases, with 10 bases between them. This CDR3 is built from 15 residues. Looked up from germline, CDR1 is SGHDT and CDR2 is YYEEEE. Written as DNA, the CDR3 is TGTGCCAGCAGCTTGGCAGGGCCCGGCTCCTACGAGCAGTACTTC. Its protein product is CASSLAGPGSYEQYF. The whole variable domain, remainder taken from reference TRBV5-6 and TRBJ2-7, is DAGVTQSPTHLIKTRGQQVTLRCSPKSGHDTVSWYQQALGQGPQFIFQYYEEEERQRGNFPDRFSGHQFPNYSSELNVNALLLGDSALYLCASSLAGPGSYEQYFGPGTRLTVT.

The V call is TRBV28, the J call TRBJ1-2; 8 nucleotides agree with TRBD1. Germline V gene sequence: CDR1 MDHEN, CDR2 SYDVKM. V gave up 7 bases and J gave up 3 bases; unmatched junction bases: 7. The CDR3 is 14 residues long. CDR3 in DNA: TGTGCCAGCAACCAGGGGACAGGATACTATGGCTACACCTTC. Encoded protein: CASNQGTGYYGYTF.

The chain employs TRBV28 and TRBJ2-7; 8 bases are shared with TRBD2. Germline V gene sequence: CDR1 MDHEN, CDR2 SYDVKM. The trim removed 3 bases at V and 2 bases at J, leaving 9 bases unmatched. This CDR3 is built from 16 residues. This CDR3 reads CASSLSRAREAYEQYF. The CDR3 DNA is TGTGCCAGCAGTTTGAGCCGAGCGCGGGAGGCCTACGAGCAGTACTTC.

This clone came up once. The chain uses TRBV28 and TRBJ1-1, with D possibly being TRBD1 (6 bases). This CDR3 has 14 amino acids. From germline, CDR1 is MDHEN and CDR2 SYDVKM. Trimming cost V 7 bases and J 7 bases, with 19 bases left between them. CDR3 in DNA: TGTGCCAGCATGAGGGGGGACACCCTTTATGAAGCTTTCTTT. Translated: CASMRGDTLYEAFF.

CDR3: CASSLGLRQETQYF. DNA for the CDR3: TGTGCCAGCAGCTTAGGGTTGCGGCAAGAGACCCAGTACTTC. The chain uses TRBV11-2 and TRBJ2-5; D not certain. This CDR3 comprises 14 residues. Trimming cost V 1 base and J 2 bases, with 8 bases left between them. CDR1 and CDR2 from the germline V gene are SGHAT and FQNNGV.

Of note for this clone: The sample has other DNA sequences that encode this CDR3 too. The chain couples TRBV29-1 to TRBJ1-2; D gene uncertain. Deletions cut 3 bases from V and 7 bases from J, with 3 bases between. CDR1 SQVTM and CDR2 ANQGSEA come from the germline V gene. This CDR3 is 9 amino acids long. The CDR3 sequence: CSVDSGYTF. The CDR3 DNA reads TGCAGCGTTGATAGTGGCTACACCTTC.

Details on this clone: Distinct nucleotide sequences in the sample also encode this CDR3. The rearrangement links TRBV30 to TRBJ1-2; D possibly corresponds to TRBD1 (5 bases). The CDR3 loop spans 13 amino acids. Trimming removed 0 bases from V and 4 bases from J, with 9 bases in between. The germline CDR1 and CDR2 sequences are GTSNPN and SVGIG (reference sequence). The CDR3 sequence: CAWSVGQGYGYTF. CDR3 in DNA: TGTGCCTGGAGTGTAGGGCAGGGCTATGGCTACACCTTC.

DNA for the CDR3: TGCAGCGTTTCTAGGGGCCAAGAGACCCAGTACTTC. Translated: CSVSRGQETQYF. The chain couples TRBV29-1 to TRBJ2-5; D is possibly TRBD1 (5 bases). The CDR3 spans 12 residues. Looked up from germline, CDR1 is SQVTM and CDR2 is ANQGSEA. The V gene lost 5 bases and the J gene lost 1 base, with 8 bases spanning the gap.

The CDR3 here is CASRTDILGGYTF. The CDR3 DNA reads as TGTGCCAGCAGGACGGACATCCTGGGTGGCTACACCTTC. The gene calls are TRBV2 and TRBJ1-2; TRBD1 is a possible D gene (5 bases). This CDR3 comprises 13 residues. V gave up 6 bases and J gave up 7 bases, with 15 bases separating them. Looked up from germline, CDR1 is SNHLY and CDR2 is FYNNEI. The full variable domain, rest sourced from reference TRBV2 and TRBJ1-2, is EPEVTQTPSHQVTQMGQEVILRCVPISNHLYFYWYRQILGQKVEFLVSFYNNEISEKSEIFDDQFSVERPDGSNFTLKIRSTKLEDSAMYFCASRTDILGGYTFGSGTRLTVV.

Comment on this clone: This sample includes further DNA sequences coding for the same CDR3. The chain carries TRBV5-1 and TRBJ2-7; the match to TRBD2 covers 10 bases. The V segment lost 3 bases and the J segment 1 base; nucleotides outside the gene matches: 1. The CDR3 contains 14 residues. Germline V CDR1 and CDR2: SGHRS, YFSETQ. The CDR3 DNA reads TGCGCCAGCAGCTCACTAGCGGGGTCCTACGAGCAGTACTTC. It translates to CASSSLAGSYEQYF.

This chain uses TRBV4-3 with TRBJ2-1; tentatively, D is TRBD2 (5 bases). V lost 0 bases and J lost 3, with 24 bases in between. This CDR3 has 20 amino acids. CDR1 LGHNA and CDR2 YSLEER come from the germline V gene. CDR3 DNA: TGCGCCAGCAGCCAAGAGGGTACCCGCTTTGCGGCGGGCAGCTACAATGAGCAGTTCTTC. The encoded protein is CASSQEGTRFAAGSYNEQFF.

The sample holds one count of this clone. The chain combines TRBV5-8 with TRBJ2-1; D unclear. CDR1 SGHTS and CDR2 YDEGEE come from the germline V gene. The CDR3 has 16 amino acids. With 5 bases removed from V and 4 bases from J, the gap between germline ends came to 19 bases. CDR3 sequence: CASRILVPSFYNEQFF. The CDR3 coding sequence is TGTGCCAGCAGGATCTTAGTCCCTTCCTTTTACAATGAGCAGTTCTTC.

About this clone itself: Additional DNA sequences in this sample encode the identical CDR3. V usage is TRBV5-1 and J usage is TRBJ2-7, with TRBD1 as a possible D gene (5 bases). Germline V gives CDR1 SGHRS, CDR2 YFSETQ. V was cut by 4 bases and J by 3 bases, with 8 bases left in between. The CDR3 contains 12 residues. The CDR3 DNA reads TGCGCCAGCAGCCCCGACAGCTACGAGCAGTACTTC. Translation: CASSPDSYEQYF. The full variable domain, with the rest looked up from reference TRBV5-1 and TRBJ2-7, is KAGVTQTPRYLIKTRGQQVTLSCSPISGHRSVSWYQQTPGQGLQFLFEYFSETQRNKGNFPGRFSGRQFSNSRSEMNVSTLELGDSALYLCASSPDSYEQYFGPGTRLTVT.

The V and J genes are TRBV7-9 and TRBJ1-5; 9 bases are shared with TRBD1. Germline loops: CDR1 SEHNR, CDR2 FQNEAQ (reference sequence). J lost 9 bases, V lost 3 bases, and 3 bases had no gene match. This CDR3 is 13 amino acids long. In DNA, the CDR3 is TGTGCCAGCAGCTTGGACAGGGGCCTGCCCCAGCATTTT. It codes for CASSLDRGLPQHF.